Here is one T cell receptor beta chain with its context. The record originates from a study of technical replicates of blood from several donors. The CDR3 is made up of 18 amino acids. The trim removed 3 bases at V and 0 bases at J, leaving 11 bases unmatched. Germline assignment: CDR1 SGHRS and CDR2 YFSETQ. Measured with immunoSEQ multiplex PCR; TCRdb has only the in-frame clones, and not every one. The sample includes more than 45,000 clones, less than 95% seen only once; the top ten take roughly 3.1%. The source is a human donor in good health. Some clones in this sample may be carry-over from other donors' samples. The sample was PBMCs. V is TRBV5-1 and J is TRBJ2-7; 11 bases match TRBD1. The chain's CDR3 is CASSYNAGTGGTSYEQYF. DNA for the CDR3: TGCGCCAGCAGCTACAACGCCGGGACAGGGGGGACCTCCTACGAGCAGTACTTC.